This is a list of T cell receptor beta chains from one sample in a study of blood T cell repertoires in COVID-19. Some clones are missing from TCRdb's copy, which holds only in-frame ones; the method was immunoSEQ multiplex PCR. The table records around 15,000 clones, approximately 87% of them present only once. The sample taken for sequencing was peripheral blood. The receptors here all came from a man in his forties or fifties with active or convalescent COVID-19. The CDR3 runs from the conserved cysteine through the conserved F or W. Each record gives: CDR3 length, J gene, clone size, V gene, CDR3 protein. A row's size may be missing; if present it is once, few, many or a size class.

cdr3_length: 17; j_call: TRBJ1-2; clone_size: once; v_call: TRBV29-1; cdr3_aa: CSVEGDFPGQRNYGYTF
cdr3_length: 16; j_call: TRBJ1-5; clone_size: -; v_call: TRBV6-1; cdr3_aa: CASSEFIQGRDQPQHF
cdr3_length: 17; j_call: TRBJ1-5; clone_size: -; v_call: TRBV3-1/TRBV3-2; cdr3_aa: CASSQGTGLGINQPQHF
cdr3_length: 19; j_call: TRBJ2-2; clone_size: -; v_call: TRBV5-5; cdr3_aa: CASSLARTNRGPSTGELFF
cdr3_length: 17; j_call: TRBJ2-1; clone_size: -; v_call: TRBV18; cdr3_aa: CASSPDKRGVLTGEQFF
cdr3_length: 16; j_call: TRBJ1-6; clone_size: -; v_call: TRBV7-3; cdr3_aa: CASSSRGGSYNSPLHF
cdr3_length: 12; j_call: TRBJ1-4; clone_size: -; v_call: TRBV5-1; cdr3_aa: CASRATNEKLFF
cdr3_length: 13; j_call: TRBJ1-2; clone_size: few; v_call: TRBV19; cdr3_aa: CASSEQGSYGYTF
cdr3_length: 15; j_call: TRBJ2-7; clone_size: once; v_call: TRBV9; cdr3_aa: CASSVDSKRDGEQYF
cdr3_length: 13; j_call: TRBJ1-1; clone_size: -; v_call: TRBV9; cdr3_aa: CASSVVQAAEAFF
cdr3_length: 12; j_call: TRBJ2-3; clone_size: -; v_call: TRBV12-3/TRBV12-4; cdr3_aa: CASSFGPDTQYF
cdr3_length: 13; j_call: TRBJ1-4; clone_size: -; v_call: TRBV3-1/TRBV3-2; cdr3_aa: CASSGGTNEKLFF
cdr3_length: 14; j_call: TRBJ1-1; clone_size: -; v_call: TRBV2; cdr3_aa: CASRATSRQTEAFF